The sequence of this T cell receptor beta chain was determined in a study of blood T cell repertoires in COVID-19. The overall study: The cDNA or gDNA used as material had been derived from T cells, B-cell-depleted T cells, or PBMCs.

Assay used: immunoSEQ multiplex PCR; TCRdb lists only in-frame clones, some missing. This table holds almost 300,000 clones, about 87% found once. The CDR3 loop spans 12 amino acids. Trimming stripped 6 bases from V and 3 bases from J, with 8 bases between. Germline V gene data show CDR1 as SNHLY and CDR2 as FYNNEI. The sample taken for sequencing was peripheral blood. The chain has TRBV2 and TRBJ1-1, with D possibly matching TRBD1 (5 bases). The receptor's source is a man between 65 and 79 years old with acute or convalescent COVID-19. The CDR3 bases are TGTGCCAGCAGGGGGGAGGACACTGAAGCTTTCTTT. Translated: CASRGEDTEAFF.